This paragraph covers one T cell receptor beta chain sequence. Measured with immunoSEQ multiplex PCR; TCRdb has only the in-frame clones, and not every one. Here the sample spans 15,000 to 20,000 clones, about nine tenths being singletons. The data are from a study of PD-L1 blockade in urothelial cancer. Study summary: Twenty-five out of 29 patients were men whose urothelial cancer was bladder-origin.

Each patient gave between 1 and 8 samples of peripheral blood mononuclear cells, which were collected pretreatment and during treatment. The ends lost 5 bases at V and 6 bases at J; junction bases unmatched: 4. The CDR3 sequence is 13 residues long. The germline gives CDR1 SGHNT, CDR2 YENEEA. The sequence was obtained from a man aged 50 to 60 with urothelial cancer. The sample in question was PBMCs, obtained around atezolizumab (anti-PD-L1) treatment. The V gene is TRBV11-3, the J gene TRBJ2-5, with TRBD1 matching over 9 bases. The CDR3 reads CASSLGQGKTQYF. CDR3 nucleotide sequence: TGTGCCAGCAGCCTCGGACAGGGGAAGACCCAGTACTTC.